The text below deals with one T cell receptor beta chain. What antigen it recognizes has not been identified. No base qualities exist here, and no much larger clone lies one base off it. The immunoSEQ Assay, a bias-controlled multiplex PCR, was used to amplify TCRbeta CDR3 regions from genomic DNA. The study's processing was this. The number of nucleated cells in each sample was estimated from the amplification of reference gene primers within the assay. To quantify the absolute abundance of each unique TCRbeta CDR3 rearrangement, sequence reads were collapsed and filtered. For each sample, productive Simpson clonality was calculated by taking the square root of Simpson's diversity index across productive rearrangements. TCRdb stores this immuneACCESS table with in-frame sequences only. Part of the clones is absent; in the studies checked, under half of the shortfall reflects unresolved V genes, and no reason is known for the rest. The D gene and trimming were derived from the DNA, and the V and J assignments and clone size from that table. This sample gives about 480,000 clones in total; approximately 90% of them show up just once. In total, the top ten clones hold approximately 2% of the sample.

These data are taken from a study of blood T cell repertoires in COVID-19 (dated by TCRdb to the early 2020s). Background for the entire study: Samples from collaborators originated in the United States, Italy and Spain and spanned both the acute and convalescent phases of COVID-19. The material from the prospective study consisted of cDNA or gDNA derived from T cells, B-cell-depleted T cells, or PBMCs. The dataset comprised deeply sampled blood TCRbeta repertoires from subjects exposed to, actively infected with, or recovered from COVID-19. A freely available public database, intended as a resource for researchers studying the immune response to SARS-CoV-2, is where the repertoires were released. The samples were drawn from the first 160 participants of the ongoing ImmuneRACE study and from some 1,300 subjects provided by 6 global collaborators. The sample metadata nearly always contained a de-identified subject ID, COVID-19 status, age in years and sex. Where available, HLA class I and class II types were obtained from metadata supplied by the sample provider rather than from assay-based typing.

What the authors observed across the whole study: How much clinical and demographic metadata was included differed by source and by participant, and the metadata was provided uncurated.

The CDR3 spans 13 residues, from the cysteine through the phenylalanine. Only the CDR3 DNA stays, 39 bases, in frame from base 1. Trimming leaves V shorter by 6 bases and J shorter by 5 bases, with the junction holding 0 bases beyond the gene matches. In the prospective study, participants were roughly 18 to 100 years old, resided in around 25 geographic areas of the United States, and were enrolled through a virtual design. In the prospective study, participants were assigned to cohorts based on the clinical history participants reported in a screening survey and a study questionnaire. Recovered participants in ImmuneRACE Cohort 3 were defined as having two consecutive negative NP/OP PCR tests, clearance from a healthcare professional, or resolution of symptoms. Each participant in the prospective study had whole blood, serum and a nasopharyngeal or oropharyngeal swab collected by mobile phlebotomists. Prospective study participants could optionally give additional blood draws and questionnaires over an approximately 2-month period. Before DNA extraction, prospective study blood samples were shipped either frozen or at room temperature.

The sequence was collected from a woman aged 35 to 49 who had recovered from COVID-19. The rearranged segments are TRBV12-3 or TRBV12-4 and TRBJ1-5, with 11 junctional bases fitting TRBD1. Sequencing was performed on PBMCs or T cells enriched from blood (not recorded which). The DNA sequence is TGTGCCAGCAGGGGACAGGGGGATCAGCCCCAGCATTTT. It specifies CASRGQGDQPQHF.